This T cell receptor beta chain was sequenced for a study of graft-versus-host responses after intestinal transplantation (dated by TCRdb to the early 2020s). A note on the overall study: Multivisceral, liver-intestinal, or isolated intestinal transplants were received by the recipients. After intestinal transplantation, graft-versus-host and host-versus-graft alloreactive T cell clones were followed in the graft, circulation and bone marrow using bulk TCR-beta CDR3 sequencing. Samples from a few later patients were sequenced in-house on an Illumina MiSeq with MiXCR processing rather than by the commercial service. All recipients received anti-thymocyte globulin induction followed by maintenance tacrolimus and steroids for two to four years. Donor T cell macrochimerism was defined as a peak of at least 4% donor T cells among recipient peripheral blood mononuclear cells. Of the roughly 26 intestinal transplant recipients enrolled in the cohort, one of whom was a retransplant, a few patients without pretransplant specimens were excluded. To identify alloreactive clones, pre-transplant mixed lymphocyte reaction products were sequenced and then compared with unstimulated pre-transplant donor and recipient T cells. Results and caveats for the whole study, not just this receptor: Peak levels of circulating GvH clones were associated with declines in HvG clones early after transplant. High GvH to HvG T cell clonal ratios were observed in the allografts of patients with donor T cell macrochimerism. Conclusions were limited by the relatively low number and heterogeneity of intestinal transplant patients. GvH clones turned up in recipient bone marrow, with some appearing earlier in ileal mucosa or blood, a pattern consistent with an intestinal mucosal origin.

The library was generated by the immunoSEQ multiplex PCR assay. High-throughput TCR-beta CDR3 sequencing of genomic DNA from most patients was performed by Adaptive Biotechnologies. In the source study's methods: TCR sequencing data were retrieved from Adaptive's ImmunoSEQ software for about 17 patients, whereas a few other patients were processed with MiXCR and VDJtools. CDR3 nucleotide sequences shared between donor and recipient were removed because their origin could not be assigned. Alloreactive clones required at least 2-fold expansion over unstimulated cells and minimum CFSE-low frequency of 0.002% (template counts) or 0.001% (read counts). Mappable clones were those detected in sequenced pre-transplant spleen, lymph node, or MLR CFSE-low populations of the donor or recipient. The cumulative frequency of alloreactive clones was calculated as a percentage of all sequences, weighted by copy number. Not all clones reach the TCRdb copy of this immuneACCESS table, which keeps in-frame sequences only. Checked studies attribute under half of the gap to unresolved V genes and leave the rest unexplained. That table is the source of V, J and clone size, and D and trimming were worked out from the DNA. This sample lists tens of thousands of clones; about four fifths were detected once. The leading ten clones occupy roughly 3.4% of the sample.

Blood samples were collected up to 4 times in the first month after transplant and then at least monthly when available. Turning to this clone: Its antigen is not yet known. No clone much larger than this one lies a single base away; base qualities are absent.

The CDR3 runs 14 residues from the cysteine to the phenylalanine. Just CDR3 DNA is preserved here, 42 bases in frame from base 1. The germline V gene encodes CDR1 MNHEY and CDR2 SMNVEV (reference sequence). The junction carries 11 bases between V and J, which are trimmed by 5 bases and 2 bases respectively. The sequence is built from TRBV27 and TRBJ2-3; TRBD1 is possibly the D segment (6 matching bases). The material was PBMCs, obtained 1070 days after transplant. The sequence derives from a human patient who received an intestinal transplant, so some T cells may come from the graft donor. The CDR3 is CASSVTGSTDTQYF. The nucleotides are TGTGCCAGCAGTGTGACAGGTTCCACAGATACGCAGTATTTT.